One and the same sample provided the 17 T cell receptor beta chains below, sequenced in a study of PD-1 blockade in mismatch repair-deficient tumors (dated by TCRdb to between 2016 and 2019). The library relied on the immunoSEQ multiplex PCR assay. The immuneACCESS repertoire file appears here via TCRdb, limited to in-frame rearrangements. These files lack a portion of the clones; in checked studies, under half of the deficit traces to unresolved V genes, and the cause of the others is not known. For this sample the table gives more than 40,000 clones, of which roughly 75% were detected only once. The ten top clones hold about 3.1% of the sample. The sample consisted of peripheral blood, taken 4 weeks after starting pembrolizumab. Source of these receptors: an adult with mismatch repair-deficient cancer.

The rearrangement uses TRBV4-1 and TRBJ2-7; 9 bases are shared with TRBD2. Trimming cost V 2 bases and J 4 bases; bases outside gene matches: 6. Germline assignment: CDR1 MGHRA and CDR2 YSYEKL. The CDR3 runs 15 residues. CDR3 nucleotides: TGCGCCAGCAGCCAATCGGGACTAGCAGAATACGAGCAGTACTTC. It encodes CASSQSGLAEYEQYF.

A single count supports this clone. The gene calls are TRBV19 and TRBJ1-1, with D possibly matching TRBD1 (6 bases). Germline CDR1 LNHDA, CDR2 SQIVND (reference sequence). V was clipped by 3 bases and J by 0 bases, with 11 bases between them. There are 15 residues in the CDR3. CDR3 in DNA: TGTGCCAGTAGTATGACAGGCTCCATGAACACTGAAGCTTTCTTT. It codes for CASSMTGSMNTEAFF.

V usage is TRBV10-2 and J usage is TRBJ1-2; D remains ambiguous. Germline lookup yields CDR1 WSHSY and CDR2 SAAADI. Trimming shortened V by 7 bases and J by 1 base, and 19 bases separated the two germline ends. The CDR3 length is 16 residues. The CDR3 DNA is TGCGCCAGCACCAAACCGCCGGGCCCACTTAACTATGGCTACACCTTC. Its protein is CASTKPPGPLNYGYTF.

J is TRBJ2-3 and V is TRBV5-1; 7 nucleotides line up with TRBD2. V trimming: 3 bases; J trimming: 0 bases; junction bases outside the gene matches: 7. Germline V gene sequence: CDR1 SGHRS, CDR2 YFSETQ. CDR3 length: 16 residues. CDR3 nucleotide sequence: TGCGCCAGCAGCTCTACTAGCGCTACTAGCACAGATACGCAGTATTTT. It specifies CASSSTSATSTDTQYF.

The chain combines TRBV7-6 with TRBJ2-1; D may be TRBD2 (6 bases). From germline, CDR1 is SGHVS and CDR2 FNYEAQ. V dropped 5 bases and J dropped 6 bases, with 14 bases sitting between them. The CDR3 sequence is 14 residues long. The CDR3 sequence is CASSERDSPNEQFF. DNA for the CDR3: TGTGCCAGCAGCGAACGGGACTCCCCCAATGAGCAGTTCTTC. The full variable domain, its missing parts supplied by reference TRBV7-6 and TRBJ2-1, is GAGVSQSPRYKVTKRGQDVALRCDPISGHVSLYWYRQALGQGPEFLTYFNYEAQQDKSGLPNDRFSAERPEGSISTLTIQRTEQRDSAMYRCASSERDSPNEQFFGPGTRLTVL.

The DNA for the CDR3 is TGTGCCAGCAGTTACCAGGGGGCCATGAACACTGAAGCTTTCTTT. Translation: CASSYQGAMNTEAFF. The rearrangement links TRBV6-5 to TRBJ1-1; 8 nucleotides line up with TRBD1. This CDR3 is built from 15 residues. Losses at the gene ends were 2 bases for V and 0 bases for J; bases not matched to a gene: 2. The V gene's germline CDR1 is MNHEY and CDR2 SVGAGI.

This chain links TRBV11-3 with TRBJ2-7, with TRBD2 as a possible D gene (6 bases). CDR1 and CDR2 from the germline V gene are SGHNT and YENEEA. V lost 5 bases to trimming and J lost 4 bases, with 18 bases between them. The CDR3 is 15 amino acids. The CDR3 sequence is CASSRRLGAGYEQYF. CDR3 in DNA: TGTGCCAGCAGCCGTAGGCTAGGGGCGGGATACGAGCAGTACTTC.

The genes are TRBV7-3 and TRBJ2-2; unclear D gene. Per germline, CDR1 SGHTA and CDR2 FQGTGA. The CDR3 has 15 amino acids. V dropped 5 bases and J dropped 1 base, with 11 bases sitting between them. This CDR3 is CASSGGPRNTGELFF. The CDR3 coding sequence is TGTGCCAGCAGCGGCGGACCCCGGAACACCGGGGAGCTGTTTTTT.

The chain couples TRBV5-6 to TRBJ2-7; D remains unclear. CDR1 SGHDT and CDR2 YYEEEE come from the germline V gene. V lost 2 bases to trimming and J lost 0 bases, with 9 bases between them. CDR3 length equals 14 residues. The CDR3 spells CASSFRRVSYEQYF. The CDR3 DNA reads as TGTGCCAGCAGCTTTCGGAGAGTCTCCTACGAGCAGTACTTC.

CDR3: CASSETASSYNEQFF. CDR3 in DNA: TGTGCCAGCAGCGAGACCGCAAGCTCCTACAATGAGCAGTTCTTC. V is TRBV9 and J is TRBJ2-1; D gene ambiguous. V dropped 3 bases and J dropped 0 bases, with 10 bases sitting between them. From germline, CDR1 is SGDLS and CDR2 YYNGEE. CDR3 length: 15 amino acids.

V is TRBV4-1 and J is TRBJ1-2, with no clear D. The germline V and J ends were trimmed by 5 bases and 4 bases, with 14 bases remaining between them. This CDR3 has 14 amino acids. Germline assignment: CDR1 MGHRA and CDR2 YSYEKL. Here the CDR3 DNA reads TGCGCCAGCAGCAAGAACCGAAAGACCTATGGCTACACCTTC. The encoded protein is CASSKNRKTYGYTF.

This chain connects TRBV6-1 to TRBJ2-7; the match to TRBD2 covers 9 bases. Losses at the gene ends were 6 bases for V and 2 bases for J; bases not matched to a gene: 8. CDR1 is MNHNS, CDR2 SASEGT, per germline. The CDR3 sequence is 15 residues long. The DNA for the CDR3 is TGTGCCAGCAGGGAGGGGCTAGCGGGAACCTACGAGCAGTACTTC. Translated: CASREGLAGTYEQYF.

The chain couples TRBV11-2 to TRBJ2-3; D may correspond to TRBD1 or TRBD2 (6 bases each). The CDR3 spans 14 residues. Trimming shortened V by 8 bases and J by 5 bases, and 17 bases separated the two germline ends. Per germline, CDR1 SGHAT and CDR2 FQNNGV. CDR3: CASGGLATLDTQYF. CDR3 in DNA: TGTGCCAGCGGGGGGCTAGCGACCCTAGATACGCAGTATTTT. Using reference TRBV11-2 and TRBJ2-3 for the parts outside the CDR3, the full variable domain is EAGVAQSPRYKIIEKRQSVAFWCNPISGHATLYWYQQILGQGPKLLIQFQNNGVVDDSQLPKDRFSAERLKGVDSTLKIQPAKLEDSAVYLCASGGLATLDTQYFGPGTRLTVL.

This rearrangement joins TRBV7-9 to TRBJ2-1; 12 positions match TRBD2. Germline loops: CDR1 SEHNR, CDR2 FQNEAQ (reference sequence). This CDR3 is built from 17 residues. With 1 base clipped from V and 8 bases from J, the junction kept 9 bases outside the gene matches. The CDR3 nucleotides are TGTGCCAGCAGCTTAGGGGCTAGCGGGAGGGCCAGGGATGAGCAGTTCTTC. Its protein product is CASSLGASGRARDEQFF.

V usage is TRBV29-1 and J usage is TRBJ2-3; TRBD2 matches at 12 bases. The V gene end was trimmed by 2 bases and the J gene end by 2 bases; junction bases not matched to a gene: 2. CDR1 and CDR2 from the germline V gene are SQVTM and ANQGSEA. This CDR3 region has 15 residues. The CDR3: CSVETSGRTTDTQYF. The DNA for the CDR3 is TGCAGCGTTGAAACTAGCGGGAGGACCACAGATACGCAGTATTTT.

The chain has TRBV19 and TRBJ2-2, with TRBD1 matching over 7 bases. Looked up from germline, CDR1 is LNHDA and CDR2 is SQIVND (reference sequence). Losses at the gene ends were 4 bases for V and 5 bases for J; bases not matched to a gene: 7. The CDR3 runs 15 residues. CDR3 in DNA: TGTGCCAGTAGTACCCGACAGGGTTTTACCGGGGAGCTGTTTTTT. Protein product: CASSTRQGFTGELFF.

The chain is built from TRBV7-8 and TRBJ2-7, with D unresolved. The germline CDR1 and CDR2 sequences are SGHVS and FQNEAQ. CDR3 length: 15 amino acids. Trimming removed 1 base at V and 3 bases at J, with 13 bases between. The CDR3 loop reads CASSLEYYTFYEQYF. CDR3 DNA sequence: TGTGCCAGCAGCTTAGAGTACTACACCTTCTACGAGCAGTACTTC.